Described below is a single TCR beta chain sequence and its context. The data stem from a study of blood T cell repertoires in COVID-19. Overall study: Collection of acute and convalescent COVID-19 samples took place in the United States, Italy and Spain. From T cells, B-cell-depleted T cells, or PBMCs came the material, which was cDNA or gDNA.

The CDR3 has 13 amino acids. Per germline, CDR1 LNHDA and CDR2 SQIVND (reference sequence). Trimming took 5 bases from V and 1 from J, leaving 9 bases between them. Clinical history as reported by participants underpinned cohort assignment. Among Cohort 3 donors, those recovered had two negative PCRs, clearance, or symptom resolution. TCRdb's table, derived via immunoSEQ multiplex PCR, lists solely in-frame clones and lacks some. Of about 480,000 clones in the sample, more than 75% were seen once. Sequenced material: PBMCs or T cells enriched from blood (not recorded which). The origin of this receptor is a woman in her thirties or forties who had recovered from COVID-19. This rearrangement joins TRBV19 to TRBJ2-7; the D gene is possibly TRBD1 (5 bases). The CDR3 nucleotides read TGTGCCAGTAGTTTAAGGGGTTCCTACGAGCAGTACTTC. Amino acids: CASSLRGSYEQYF.